These 24 T cell receptor beta chains originate from one sample sequenced in a study of OX40 agonist ivuxolimab in advanced cancers. This table comes from immunoSEQ multiplex PCR, and its TCRdb copy is limited to in-frame clones, with some not included. The sample records tens of thousands of clones, approximately 70% being singletons. The starting material was CD4+ or CD8+ T cells sorted from blood, obtained in a trial of the OX40 agonist ivuxolimab. These receptors all come from an adult with an advanced solid tumor such as melanoma, head and neck, liver or kidney cancer.

The chain carries TRBV25-1 and TRBJ1-2, with TRBD1 matching over 8 bases. V lost 3 bases, J lost 8 bases, and 20 bases stayed unmatched. The CDR3 has 18 residues. Germline V gives CDR1 MGHDK, CDR2 SYGVNS. CDR3 sequence (DNA): TGTGCCAGCAGTGATTCCCTGCTGACCCGGACAGGGCTGCTGGGCTACACCTTC. This gives the protein CASSDSLLTRTGLLGYTF.

This clone was seen a handful of times. The chain employs TRBV29-1 and TRBJ2-7, with 8 bases aligning to TRBD1. Germline trimming cut 7 bases from V and 2 bases from J; bases unmatched to any gene: 7. This CDR3 has 13 amino acids. Germline loops: CDR1 SQVTM, CDR2 ANQGSEA. DNA for the CDR3: TGCAGCGCCTACAGGGGGGACGCCTACGAGCAGTACTTC. Amino acids: CSAYRGDAYEQYF.

Details on this clone: Given a far larger clone just one base away, this is likely a sequencing read error. The same CDR3 arises from other DNA sequences in this sample as well. The rearrangement links TRBV12-2 to TRBJ1-2. TRBV12-2 is annotated as a pseudogene. This CDR3 is 14 amino acids long. The DNA for the CDR3 is TGTGCCAGCAGCCCCTTGGAGGGGCCTGTTGGCTACACTTTC. Translated: CASSPLEGPVGYTF.

This clone has just a few counts. The gene calls are TRBV6-1 and TRBJ1-5; D ambiguous. Trimming pared 2 bases from V and 3 bases from J, leaving 11 bases between. Germline CDR1 MNHNS, CDR2 SASEGT. The CDR3 is 15 residues long. The CDR3 loop is CASSEWRGLNQPQHF. The CDR3 bases are TGTGCCAGCAGTGAATGGAGAGGACTCAATCAGCCCCAGCATTTT.

V and J are TRBV5-1 and TRBJ1-2; the D gene is possibly TRBD1 (5 bases). V dropped 5 bases and J dropped 5 bases, with 7 bases sitting between them. CDR1 is SGHRS, CDR2 YFSETQ, per germline. The CDR3 is 11 residues long. As DNA, the CDR3 is TGCGCCAGCAGGGGGCCTTATGGCTACACCTTC. Its protein is CASRGPYGYTF.

In its sample, this clone was seen a few times. The genes are TRBV27 and TRBJ2-1; possible D gene TRBD1, 6 bases. Germline CDR1 and CDR2: MNHEY and SMNVEV (reference sequence). V lost 7 bases, J lost 7 bases, and 23 bases lay in between. The CDR3 is 16 amino acids. The CDR3 DNA reads TGTGCCAGCACCCACACGCAGGGGATGCGCGGTAATGAGCAGTTCTTC. Amino acid sequence: CASTHTQGMRGNEQFF.

The chain has TRBV13 and TRBJ1-6; 12 bases align to TRBD1. The trim removed 3 bases at V and 7 bases at J, leaving 4 bases unmatched. This CDR3 has 16 residues. In germline, CDR1 is PRHDT, CDR2 FYEKMQ (reference sequence). The CDR3 nucleotides are TGTGCCAGCAGCTTCTCCGGGACAGGGGGCAATTCACCCCTCCACTTT. This codes for CASSFSGTGGNSPLHF.

This chain uses TRBV7-6 with TRBJ1-1; 7 nucleotides line up with TRBD1. This CDR3 has 16 residues. Per the germline V gene, CDR1 is SGHVS and CDR2 is FNYEAQ. J lost 10 bases, V lost 1 base, and 15 bases had no gene match. The CDR3 loop reads CASSLEIGGSSNGAFF. The CDR3 region has the DNA TGTGCCAGCAGCTTAGAAATAGGGGGCTCATCAAATGGAGCTTTCTTT. Using reference TRBV7-6 and TRBJ1-1 for the parts outside the CDR3, the full variable domain is GAGVSQSPRYKVTKRGQDVALRCDPISGHVSLYWYRQALGQGPEFLTYFNYEAQQDKSGLPNDRFSAERPEGSISTLTIQRTEQRDSAMYRCASSLEIGGSSNGAFFGQGTRLTVV.

V usage is TRBV19 and J usage is TRBJ1-2; D not resolved. V lost 6 bases to trimming and J lost 6 bases, with 11 bases between them. The CDR3 has 12 residues. Germline CDR1 is LNHDA and CDR2 is SQIVND (reference sequence). CDR3 DNA sequence: TGTGCCAGTAGCATCCTCGGGGATGGCTACACCTTC. Translated: CASSILGDGYTF. The full variable domain, its missing parts supplied by reference TRBV19 and TRBJ1-2, is DGGITQSPKYLFRKEGQNVTLSCEQNLNHDAMYWYRQDPGQGLRLIYYSQIVNDFQKGDIAEGYSVSREKKESFPLTVTSAQKNPTAFYLCASSILGDGYTFGSGTRLTVV.

The chain joins TRBV6-5 to TRBJ2-3; D gene unclear. This CDR3 is built from 14 residues. Trimming shortened V by 2 bases and J by 0 bases, and 6 bases separated the two germline ends. The germline V gene has CDR1 MNHEY and CDR2 SVGAGI. CDR3 bases: TGTGCCAGCAGTTACGAGGCTAGCACAGATACGCAGTATTTT. The encoded protein is CASSYEASTDTQYF.

The chain has TRBV30 and TRBJ2-3, with 8 bases fitting TRBD2. CDR1 is GTSNPN, CDR2 SVGIG, per germline (reference sequence). The V gene end was trimmed by 0 bases and the J gene end by 0 bases; junction bases not matched to a gene: 8. The CDR3 contains 17 residues. CDR3 nucleotides: TGTGCCTGGAGTGTACTCGGGACTAGGGATAGCACAGATACGCAGTATTTT. Translation: CAWSVLGTRDSTDTQYF.

The chain couples TRBV6-9 to TRBJ2-7, with D perhaps TRBD2 (5 bases). The CDR3 has 15 residues. V was clipped by 6 bases and J by 0 bases, with 15 bases between them. In germline, CDR1 is MNHGY, CDR2 SVAAGI. The CDR3, as DNA: TGTGCCAGCAGCAAAGGCCGGGGTACCTCCTACGAGCAGTACTTC. Translating it yields CASSKGRGTSYEQYF.

This chain connects TRBV2 to TRBJ2-3, with 8 bases that match TRBD1. Trimming at V came to 4 bases and at J to 5 bases, leaving 2 bases not matched to a gene. The germline V gene encodes CDR1 SNHLY and CDR2 FYNNEI. The CDR3 covers 13 residues. Here the CDR3 DNA reads TGTGCCAGCAGTGCCAGGGGGCGAGATACGCAGTATTTT. This codes for CASSARGRDTQYF.

The chain couples TRBV7-9 to TRBJ2-1; tentatively, D is TRBD1 or TRBD2 (5 bases each). Per germline, CDR1 SEHNR and CDR2 FQNEAQ (reference sequence). CDR3 size: 11 residues. Trimming removed 5 bases from V and 10 bases from J, with 9 bases in between. CDR3: CASSQRDEQFF. CDR3 nucleotides: TGTGCCAGCAGCCAAAGGGACGAGCAGTTCTTC.

This rearrangement joins TRBV4-3 to TRBJ2-5, with D unresolved. The ends were cut back, 0 bases at V and 5 bases at J, with 10 bases in the middle. There are 14 residues in the CDR3. Germline CDR1 LGHNA, CDR2 YSLEER. The CDR3 protein is CASSQELGWETQYF. The CDR3 DNA sequence: TGCGCCAGCAGCCAAGAATTGGGTTGGGAGACCCAGTACTTC.

This chain joins TRBV5-1 and TRBJ1-1, with D maybe TRBD1 (5 bases). The CDR3 sequence is 16 residues long. The germline V and J ends were trimmed by 4 bases and 0 bases, with 16 bases remaining between them. In germline, CDR1 is SGHRS, CDR2 YFSETQ. CDR3 DNA: TGCGCCAGCAGCCCCACCCTTCGGGGGTTGAACACTGAAGCTTTCTTT. Translation: CASSPTLRGLNTEAFF.

This clone was seen ten or more times. The gene calls are TRBV4-1 and TRBJ2-1; D ambiguous. Per germline, CDR1 MGHRA and CDR2 YSYEKL. This CDR3 comprises 13 residues. V was shortened by 2 bases and J by 4 bases, with 6 bases between the two germline ends. The CDR3 sequence is CASSQSGYNEQFF. DNA of the CDR3: TGCGCCAGCAGCCAATCCGGGTACAATGAGCAGTTCTTC.

This clone turned up a few times. V is TRBV28 and J is TRBJ2-5; D remains ambiguous. The CDR3 sequence is 14 residues long. V was pared by 5 bases and J by 2 bases, with 12 bases between. Germline V gives CDR1 MDHEN, CDR2 SYDVKM. CDR3 DNA: TGTGCCAGCAGTCCAGGCCTCGCTCAAGAGACCCAGTACTTC. Translating gives CASSPGLAQETQYF.

In its sample, this clone ranks as medium-sized (0.01 to 0.1%). This rearrangement joins TRBV5-1 to TRBJ2-7; possible D gene TRBD1, 6 bases. Germline V gene sequence: CDR1 SGHRS, CDR2 YFSETQ. CDR3 size: 13 residues. V lost 2 bases, J lost 3 bases, and 9 bases lay in between. This CDR3 reads CASSLRGSYEQYF. DNA of the CDR3: TGCGCCAGCAGCTTAAGGGGGAGCTACGAGCAGTACTTC. The variable domain in full, completed from reference TRBV5-1 and TRBJ2-7, reads KAGVTQTPRYLIKTRGQQVTLSCSPISGHRSVSWYQQTPGQGLQFLFEYFSETQRNKGNFPGRFSGRQFSNSRSEMNVSTLELGDSALYLCASSLRGSYEQYFGPGTRLTVT.

V is TRBV27 and J is TRBJ1-2; no reliable D call. V was shortened by 5 bases and J by 8 bases, with 15 bases between the two germline ends. CDR1 is MNHEY and CDR2 is SMNVEV in the germline V gene (reference sequence). The CDR3 spans 13 residues. The CDR3 sequence: CASSPTRGGGYTF. CDR3 coding DNA: TGTGCCAGCAGTCCTACACGAGGCGGAGGCTACACCTTC.

The DNA for the CDR3 is TGTGCCAGCAGCCGGTGGGGGGGCACAGATACGCAGTATTTT. Translation gives CASSRWGGTDTQYF. V and J are TRBV9 and TRBJ2-3; the D gene is possibly TRBD2 (6 bases). The CDR3 has 14 residues. The V and J ends lost 4 bases and 1 base respectively, with 10 bases between them. CDR1 and CDR2 from the germline V gene are SGDLS and YYNGEE.

In DNA, the CDR3 is TGTGCCAGCAGCCCGGGACAGGGGCACGAGCAGTACTTC. This encodes CASSPGQGHEQYF. This chain connects TRBV7-9 to TRBJ2-7, with TRBD1 matching over 10 bases. The CDR3 length is 13 residues. Germline values: CDR1 SEHNR, CDR2 FQNEAQ (reference sequence). V was pared by 5 bases and J by 5 bases, with 3 bases of the junction left unmatched.

This clone appeared many times. This chain uses TRBV6-1 with TRBJ2-1; D might be TRBD1 (5 bases). The CDR3 is 14 residues long. V was cut by 3 bases and J by 6 bases, with 12 bases left in between. Germline V gene sequence: CDR1 MNHNS, CDR2 SASEGT. The CDR3 loop reads CASSELTGFNEQFF. In nucleotides, the CDR3 is TGTGCCAGCAGTGAGCTTACAGGTTTCAATGAGCAGTTCTTC.

This clone was detected a few times. This chain links TRBV5-1 with TRBJ2-7, with D possibly called TRBD1 or TRBD2 (5 bases each). Germline CDR1 reads SGHRS; CDR2 reads YFSETQ. V was cut by 5 bases and J by 2 bases, with 8 bases left in between. CDR3 length: 12 amino acids. The CDR3 region has the DNA TGCGCCAGCAGGAGGGACGCCTACGAGCAGTACTTC. It codes for CASRRDAYEQYF.